Below are 8 T cell receptor beta chains sequenced from a single sample in a study of response to subunit inactivated influenza vaccine. One entry per CDR3 protein, called by TCRdb with MiXCR from the RT-PCR reads. The sample includes just under 250,000 distinct CDR3 sequences, 10% to 15% seen only once; the top ten take 7.8%. The sequenced sample was non-naive T cells sorted from PBMCs, obtained approximately 15 days before vaccination. These receptors came from a man between 45 and 60 years old who received an inactivated influenza vaccine.

This clonotype was seen once. This rearrangement joins TRBV28 to TRBJ1-1; 7 bases map to TRBD1. The CDR3 covers 16 residues. Germline CDR1 is MDHEN and CDR2 is SYDVKM. V dropped 2 bases and J dropped 2; count of bases not matched to a gene: 8. As DNA, the CDR3 is TGTGCCAGCAGTTTACCGGGACAGAGTTACAACACTGAAGCTTTCTTT. Translating it yields CASSLPGQSYNTEAFF. The whole variable domain, remainder taken from reference TRBV28 and TRBJ1-1, is DVKVTQSSRYLVKRTGEKVFLECVQDMDHENMFWYRQDPGLGLRLIYFSYDVKMKEKGDIPEGYSVSREKKERFSLILESASTNQTSMYLCASSLPGQSYNTEAFFGQGTRLTVV.

This clonotype appeared a few times. The V call is TRBV5-1, the J call TRBJ1-2; possible D gene TRBD1, 5 bases. The CDR3 loop spans 16 amino acids. V dropped 4 bases and J dropped 2 bases, with 18 bases sitting between them. CDR1 and CDR2 (germline): SGHRS, YFSETQ. CDR3 in amino acids: CASSAAYDRTNYGYTF. The CDR3 coding sequence is TGCGCCAGCAGCGCAGCTTACGACAGAACCAACTATGGCTACACCTTC.

The chain employs TRBV15 and TRBJ2-7, with a tentative D call TRBD1 (7 bases). The CDR3 is made up of 15 amino acids. With 5 bases removed from V and 0 bases from J, the gap between germline ends came to 14 bases. Per germline, CDR1 LNHNV and CDR2 YYDKDF (reference sequence). The chain's CDR3 is CATSGQGGVSYEQYF. The CDR3 DNA sequence: TGTGCCACCAGCGGGCAGGGGGGCGTCTCCTACGAGCAGTACTTC.

This clonotype was observed many times. The CDR3 is CSAKPSRGVYNEQFF. CDR3 coding DNA: TGCAGTGCAAAACCGAGCCGGGGGGTATACAATGAGCAGTTCTTC. The chain joins TRBV20-1 to TRBJ2-1; the match to TRBD2 covers 7 bases. The germline V gene has CDR1 DFQATT and CDR2 SNEGSKA (reference sequence). The CDR3 is made up of 15 amino acids. With V trimmed by 6 bases and J by 4 bases, 12 bases remained unmatched.

This chain's CDR3 is CASSPGLRGNEQFF. CDR3 DNA: TGTGCCAGCAGCCCAGGACTGAGAGGCAATGAGCAGTTCTTC. The V and J genes are TRBV11-3 and TRBJ2-1; the D gene is possibly TRBD2 (5 bases). The CDR3 consists of 14 residues. The V gene's germline CDR1 is SGHNT and CDR2 YENEEA. Trimming took 5 bases from V and 6 from J, leaving 14 bases between them. The variable domain in full, with the rest retrieved from reference TRBV11-3 and TRBJ2-1, is EAGVVQSPRYKIIEKKQPVAFWCNPISGHNTLYWYLQNLGQGPELLIRYENEEAVDDSQLPKDRFSAERLKGVDSTLKIQPAELGDSAVYLCASSPGLRGNEQFFGPGTRLTVL.

The chain combines TRBV3-1 with TRBJ2-2; D may match TRBD1 or TRBD2 (5 bases each). This CDR3 spans 17 amino acids. Germline CDR1 reads LGHDT; CDR2 reads YNNKEL (reference sequence). V was clipped by 1 base and J by 8 bases, with 20 bases between them. The CDR3 DNA sequence: TGTGCCAGCAGCCAAGTGAAGCCGGGACCCCTTATGGGGGAGCTGTTTTTT. Protein product: CASSQVKPGPLMGELFF.

This chain joins TRBV5-1 and TRBJ1-1; 7 nucleotides match TRBD1. This CDR3 comprises 13 residues. The V segment lost 3 bases and the J segment 5 bases; nucleotides outside the gene matches: 4. The V gene's germline CDR1 is SGHRS and CDR2 YFSETQ. CDR3 residues: CASSSGQNTEAFF. The CDR3 nucleotides are TGCGCCAGCAGCTCGGGACAGAATACTGAAGCTTTCTTT.

This clonotype occurred a few times. The V and J genes are TRBV4-2 and TRBJ1-2; D is perhaps TRBD1 (6 bases). The CDR3 contains 14 residues. Germline-derived CDR1 and CDR2 are LGHNA and YNFKEQ. V was cut by 1 base and J by 6 bases, with 12 bases left in between. In DNA, the CDR3 is TGTGCCAGCAGCCAAGTCACAGGGCAGCATGGCTACACCTTC. Residues: CASSQVTGQHGYTF.